These 2 T cell receptor beta chains originate from one sample sequenced in a study of cytomegalovirus exposure and HLA in healthy donors. PCR involved 60 Vbeta and 13 Jbeta primers. Produced via immunoSEQ multiplex PCR; TCRdb's table is partial and in-frame only. The sample records about 160,000 clones, approximately 80% being singletons. Sequenced: PBMCs. The receptors originated from a woman in her thirties in good health and CMV-seropositive.

In this sample, this clone turned up a few times. The rearrangement links TRBV7-9 to TRBJ1-1; D remains unclear. V was trimmed by 3 bases and J by 0 bases, leaving 14 bases between them. This CDR3 region has 16 residues. Germline CDR1 SEHNR, CDR2 FQNEAQ (reference sequence). CDR3 nucleotides: TGTGCCAGCAGCTTTGGGCAGTCCTTGGTGAACACTGAAGCTTTCTTT. Residues: CASSFGQSLVNTEAFF.

The rearrangement links TRBV4-2 to TRBJ2-7; maybe TRBD2 (5 bases). Trimming stripped 0 bases from V and 2 bases from J, with 11 bases between. The CDR3 totals 15 residues. The germline gives CDR1 LGHNA, CDR2 YNFKEQ. CDR3: CASSQDPLGTYEQYF. The CDR3 region has the DNA TGTGCCAGCAGCCAAGATCCACTAGGGACCTACGAGCAGTACTTC.